This passage covers 20 T cell receptor beta chains from one sample sequenced in a study of human T cells and chemical hapten exposure. Time point given: patch test 2, 6 weeks after DPC sensitization. Noted treatment: therapeutic diphenylcyclopropenone sensitization with weekly scalp DPC. One entry per CDR3 protein results from TCRdb running MiXCR on the RACE reads. This table holds some 350,000 distinct CDR3 sequences, just under 6.5% found once. Source: whole blood, taken in connection with sensitization to the hapten diphenylcyclopropenone (DPC). Source of these receptors: a woman aged 18-29 years with alopecia areata. Some clones in this sample may be carry-over from other donors' samples.

The chain is built from TRBV2 and TRBJ2-3; D is perhaps TRBD1 (6 bases). Germline-derived CDR1 and CDR2 are SNHLY and FYNNEI. Between the trimmed V and J ends, which lost 9 bases and 4 bases, there was a span of 14 bases. This CDR3 is built from 13 residues. This CDR3 is CASTGSLADTQYF. The CDR3 DNA follows: TGTGCCAGTACAGGGAGTTTGGCAGATACGCAGTATTTT.

This rearrangement joins TRBV10-3 to TRBJ2-7; the match to TRBD1 covers 7 bases. The CDR3 is 15 residues long. Losses at the gene ends were 6 bases for V and 1 base for J; bases not matched to a gene: 9. Germline CDR1 is ENHRY and CDR2 is SYGVKD. CDR3 sequence reads: CAISPGQAKSYEQYF. DNA of the CDR3: TGTGCCATCAGCCCAGGACAGGCAAAATCCTACGAGCAGTACTTC.

This clonotype was found a few times. The chain joins TRBV16 to TRBJ1-5; TRBD1 is a possible D gene (5 bases). Per germline, CDR1 KGHSY and CDR2 FQNENV. The CDR3 sequence is 15 residues long. The germline V and J ends were trimmed by 4 bases and 7 bases, with 17 bases remaining between them. CDR3 in amino acids: CASSPGGRARQPQHF. The DNA of the CDR3 is TGTGCCAGCAGCCCCGGGGGTAGGGCTCGGCAGCCCCAGCATTTT.

This clonotype was observed many times. The rearrangement joins TRBV5-1 to TRBJ1-1, with TRBD1 matching over 7 bases. The CDR3 is 16 residues long. CDR1 is SGHRS, CDR2 YFSETQ, per germline. The V and J ends lost 1 base and 1 base, in that order; junction bases with no gene match: 7. The CDR3 DNA is TGCGCCAGCAGCTTGCGTCAGGGGGGATGGAACACTGAAGCTTTCTTT. It is translated as CASSLRQGGWNTEAFF.

The sample holds many counts of this clonotype. V and J are TRBV29-1 and TRBJ2-3; D uncertain. The CDR3 has 14 amino acids. Germline V gene data show CDR1 as SQVTM and CDR2 as ANQGSEA. V lost 3 bases, J lost 7 bases, and 17 bases lay in between. The DNA for the CDR3 is TGCAGCGTTGACGGGCAGCGCGCCTCCAATACGCAGTATTTT. Translating gives CSVDGQRASNTQYF.

This clonotype was counted ten times or more. The rearrangement links TRBV7-8 to TRBJ1-5; perhaps TRBD1 as D (6 bases). The V and J ends lost 5 bases and 5 bases respectively, with 19 bases between them. The germline gives CDR1 SGHVS, CDR2 FQNEAQ. The CDR3 is 16 residues long. The CDR3 region has the DNA TGTGCCAGCAGCCCCAAGCCTCAGGGGCTCGATCAGCCCCAGCATTTT. It is translated as CASSPKPQGLDQPQHF.

The chain links TRBV6-2 or TRBV6-3 to TRBJ2-3, with D unclear. The CDR3 contains 14 residues. The germline V gene has CDR1 MNHEY and CDR2 SVGEGT. Trimming cost V 4 bases and J 2 bases, with 10 bases left between them. The CDR3 sequence: CASSSNRDTDTQYF. CDR3 bases: TGTGCCAGCAGTTCTAACAGAGACACAGATACGCAGTATTTT.

Only a few counts were recorded for this clonotype. V gene TRBV14 combines with J gene TRBJ2-7; 8 positions match TRBD1. Germline V gene lookup returns CDR1 SGHDN and CDR2 FVKESK. V lost 1 base and J lost 2; bases outside the gene matches: 7. This CDR3 has 16 amino acids. CDR3: CASSQAFWDRTYEQYF. The CDR3 nucleotides read TGTGCCAGCAGCCAAGCGTTTTGGGACAGGACCTACGAGCAGTACTTC. Full variable domain (remainder filled in from reference TRBV14 and TRBJ2-7): EAGVTQFPSHSVIEKGQTVTLRCDPISGHDNLYWYRRVMGKEIKFLLHFVKESKQDESGMPNNRFLAERTGGTYSTLKVQPAELEDSGVYFCASSQAFWDRTYEQYFGPGTRLTVT.

The gene calls are TRBV7-2 and TRBJ2-3, with TRBD2 identical over 13 bases. With V trimmed by 5 bases and J by 7 bases, 12 bases remained unmatched. Looked up from germline, CDR1 is SGHTA and CDR2 is FQGNSA. CDR3 size: 17 residues. The CDR3 DNA reads TGTGCCAGCAGCCCAACTAGCGGGGGGGCGGTTCGCTATACGCAGTATTTT. This translates into CASSPTSGGAVRYTQYF.

This sequence joins TRBV27 and TRBJ2-2, with 7 bases aligning to TRBD1. There are 17 residues in the CDR3. The J segment lost 0 bases and the V segment lost 7 bases, leaving 11 bases of the junction unmatched. CDR1 is MNHEY, CDR2 SMNVEV, per germline (reference sequence). CDR3 sequence reads: CASKIGEGASNTGELFF. CDR3 sequence (DNA): TGTGCCAGCAAGATCGGAGAGGGGGCGTCGAACACCGGGGAGCTGTTTTTT.

This clonotype was counted at least ten times. The rearrangement joins TRBV6-2 or TRBV6-3 to TRBJ2-7; no definite D call. There are 12 residues in the CDR3. Trimming took 6 bases from V and 7 from J, leaving 13 bases between them. Germline CDR1 is MNHEY and CDR2 is SVGEGT. The CDR3 nucleotides read TGTGCCAGCAGCTCCTCCGTAGGGGAGCAGTACTTC. This gives the protein CASSSSVGEQYF.

This chain uses TRBV7-2 with TRBJ1-2, with 11 bases aligning to TRBD1. Looked up from germline, CDR1 is SGHTA and CDR2 is FQGNSA. V trimming: 2 bases; J trimming: 5 bases; junction bases outside the gene matches: 4. This CDR3 contains 15 residues. CDR3 amino acids: CASSLRTGGEYGYTF. CDR3 bases: TGTGCCAGCAGCTTAAGGACAGGGGGCGAGTATGGCTACACCTTC. The full variable domain, its missing parts supplied by reference TRBV7-2 and TRBJ1-2, is GAGVSQSPSNKVTEKGKDVELRCDPISGHTALYWYRQSLGQGLEFLIYFQGNSAPDKSGLPSDRFSAERTGGSVSTLTIQRTQQEDSAVYLCASSLRTGGEYGYTFGSGTRLTVV.

The DNA for the CDR3 is TGTGCCATCAGTGGATCCGGGGGGGCCAAAAACATTCAGTACTTC. It translates to CAISGSGGAKNIQYF. The rearrangement links TRBV10-3 to TRBJ2-4, with 7 bases that match TRBD2. Germline V gives CDR1 ENHRY, CDR2 SYGVKD. The CDR3 is made up of 15 amino acids. Trimming at V came to 4 bases and at J to 1 base, leaving 4 bases not matched to a gene.

The rearrangement joins TRBV20-1 to TRBJ1-2, with a possible D match to TRBD1 (6 bases). This CDR3 has 13 amino acids. Per the germline V gene, CDR1 is DFQATT and CDR2 is SNEGSKA (reference sequence). V gave up 3 bases and J gave up 6 bases, with 14 bases separating them. The CDR3 DNA reads TGCAGTGCTAGTCGAGGGGGAGCTGATGGCTACACCTTC. Protein product: CSASRGGADGYTF.

This clonotype was counted ten times or more. This chain joins TRBV29-1 and TRBJ1-2; a possible D gene is TRBD1 (6 bases). The germline V gene encodes CDR1 SQVTM and CDR2 ANQGSEA. Trimming removed 4 bases at V and 5 bases at J, with 17 bases between. The CDR3 is made up of 14 amino acids. The CDR3, as DNA: TGCAGCGTTGGTCACGTTCAGGGGACGTATGGCTACACCTTC. Translating it yields CSVGHVQGTYGYTF. Full variable domain (rest looked up from reference TRBV29-1 and TRBJ1-2): SAVISQKPSRDICQRGTSLTIQCQVDSQVTMMFWYRQQPGQSLTLIATANQGSEATYESGFVIDKFPISRPNLTFSTLTVSNMSPEDSSIYLCSVGHVQGTYGYTFGSGTRLTVV.

This clonotype appeared many times. The chain joins TRBV20-1 to TRBJ2-3, with D possibly matching TRBD2 (6 bases). The CDR3 runs 14 residues. Between the trimmed V and J ends, which lost 4 bases and 3 bases, there was a span of 14 bases. The germline V gene has CDR1 DFQATT and CDR2 SNEGSKA (reference sequence). In DNA, the CDR3 is TGCAGTGCTAACGGGGCGGGGAGGACAGATACGCAGTATTTT. The encoded protein is CSANGAGRTDTQYF.

This clonotype was detected only a few times. The chain uses TRBV9 and TRBJ2-4; TRBD1 matches at 9 bases. Germline CDR1 is SGDLS and CDR2 is YYNGEE. V lost 4 bases to trimming and J lost 6 bases; unmatched junction nucleotides: 11. The CDR3 extends over 16 amino acids. CDR3 nucleotides: TGTGCCAGCAGCTCGGGGACAGGGCTACGGGGAAACATTCAGTACTTC. As protein: CASSSGTGLRGNIQYF.

The sample holds many counts of this clonotype. The rearrangement joins TRBV6-6 to TRBJ1-5; 10 nucleotides agree with TRBD1. The V segment lost 6 bases and the J segment 13 bases; nucleotides outside the gene matches: 12. The CDR3 has 14 residues. Germline V CDR1 and CDR2: MNHNY, SVGAGI (reference sequence). The CDR3: CASSHDRGHTPQHF. The CDR3 nucleotides read TGTGCCAGCAGCCATGACAGGGGGCATACCCCACAGCATTTT.

This clonotype was recorded a few times. The chain has TRBV3-1 and TRBJ1-5; the D is unclear. The V and J ends lost 1 base and 5 bases respectively, with 9 bases between them. The CDR3 runs to 14 residues. Germline loops: CDR1 LGHDT, CDR2 YNNKEL (reference sequence). The CDR3 here is CASSQAEGYQPQHF. The DNA for the CDR3 is TGTGCCAGCAGCCAAGCTGAAGGTTATCAGCCCCAGCATTTT.

This clonotype appeared a few times. The V call is TRBV6-5, the J call TRBJ1-4; 9 bases map to TRBD1. Germline V gene data show CDR1 as MNHEY and CDR2 as SVGAGI. V gave up 8 bases and J gave up 7 bases; unmatched junction bases: 11. The CDR3 extends over 15 amino acids. The CDR3 reads CASSPGGTGIEKLFF. In DNA, the CDR3 is TGTGCCAGCTCTCCGGGCGGGACAGGGATTGAAAAACTGTTTTTT.